A single sample is the source of the 24 T cell receptor beta chains below, sequenced in a study of shared clonotypes between healthy human individuals. Repertoires were generated with immunoSEQ multiplex PCR, while TCRdb's copy carries only in-frame clones and drops some. Of 550,000 to 850,000 clones listed, roughly two thirds are singletons. The sequencing sample was made of memory CD4+ T cells sorted from blood. Subset in this sample: CD45RA-negative fraction. The receptors here all came from a woman aged 30 to 39 in good health.

This clone was seen a handful of times. J is TRBJ1-5 and V is TRBV19; D might be TRBD1 (6 bases). The ends were cut back, 6 bases at V and 9 bases at J, with 21 bases in the middle. This CDR3 contains 15 residues. The germline V gene has CDR1 LNHDA and CDR2 SQIVND (reference sequence). The CDR3 DNA is TGTGCCAGTAGAAACTCGGACAGCCCGAGGGGGCCCCAGCATTTT. Translation: CASRNSDSPRGPQHF.

The V call is TRBV19, the J call TRBJ1-5; 7 bases align to TRBD1. CDR1 is LNHDA, CDR2 SQIVND, per germline (reference sequence). CDR3 size: 14 residues. V shed 9 bases and J 4 bases; nucleotides not matched to a gene: 9. Here the CDR3 DNA reads TGTGCCAGCGCCTCAGGGGGGGCGAATCAGCCCCAGCATTTT. This translates into CASASGGANQPQHF. The full variable domain, its missing parts supplied by reference TRBV19 and TRBJ1-5, is DGGITQSPKYLFRKEGQNVTLSCEQNLNHDAMYWYRQDPGQGLRLIYYSQIVNDFQKGDIAEGYSVSREKKESFPLTVTSAQKNPTAFYLCASASGGANQPQHFGDGTRLSIL.

J is TRBJ1-2 and V is TRBV10-1; D uncertain. Per germline, CDR1 WNHNN and CDR2 SYGVQD (reference sequence). The CDR3 is made up of 13 amino acids. V lost 0 bases and J lost 8, with 10 bases in between. In DNA, the CDR3 is TGCGCCAGCAGTGAGTCGGGATCGGGAGGCTACACCTTC. Amino acid sequence: CASSESGSGGYTF.

The chain carries TRBV27 and TRBJ2-3; D unclear. Germline CDR1 is MNHEY and CDR2 is SMNVEV (reference sequence). The V end lost 4 bases, the J end lost 2 bases, and 7 bases lay between the germline ends. There are 13 residues in the CDR3. CDR3 residues: CASSSPLTDTQYF. The DNA for the CDR3 is TGTGCCAGCAGTTCCCCCCTCACAGATACGCAGTATTTT.

V and J are TRBV2 and TRBJ2-7; possibly TRBD1 or TRBD2 for D (6 bases each). The CDR3 is 13 residues long. Germline lookup yields CDR1 SNHLY and CDR2 FYNNEI. V lost 7 bases to trimming and J lost 3 bases, with 13 bases between them. This chain's CDR3 is CASKGGEVYEQYF. As DNA, the CDR3 is TGTGCCAGCAAGGGGGGAGAGGTCTACGAGCAGTACTTC.

The chain joins TRBV7-9 to TRBJ2-1, with D hard to call. The CDR3 runs 16 residues. V was pared by 2 bases and J by 3 bases, with 14 bases between. Germline V CDR1 and CDR2: SEHNR, FQNEAQ (reference sequence). The CDR3 loop reads CASSLKGLSFYNEQFF. The CDR3 DNA sequence: TGTGCCAGCAGCTTAAAGGGTCTTAGCTTCTACAATGAGCAGTTCTTC.

This chain connects TRBV28 to TRBJ2-1; 10 bases align to TRBD2. From germline, CDR1 is MDHEN and CDR2 SYDVKM. V shed 5 bases, J shed 7 bases, and the junction held 8 bases outside the gene matches. This CDR3 is 15 amino acids long. The CDR3 bases are TGTGCCAGCAGTATTCTAGCGGGAGCGACGAATGAGCAGTTCTTC. It specifies CASSILAGATNEQFF.

The chain links TRBV28 to TRBJ1-3; 7 nucleotides align to TRBD1. Germline V gives CDR1 MDHEN, CDR2 SYDVKM. The CDR3 has 16 amino acids. The V gene end was trimmed by 6 bases and the J gene end by 0 bases; junction bases not matched to a gene: 8. The DNA of the CDR3 is TGTGCCAGCAGCGACATCCCAGGGGGCTCTGGAAACACCATATATTTT. Translation gives CASSDIPGGSGNTIYF. The full variable domain, its missing parts supplied by reference TRBV28 and TRBJ1-3, is DVKVTQSSRYLVKRTGEKVFLECVQDMDHENMFWYRQDPGLGLRLIYFSYDVKMKEKGDIPEGYSVSREKKERFSLILESASTNQTSMYLCASSDIPGGSGNTIYFGEGSWLTVV.

This sequence joins TRBV19 and TRBJ2-5; TRBD2 matches at 9 bases. In germline, CDR1 is LNHDA, CDR2 SQIVND (reference sequence). CDR3 length equals 16 residues. V dropped 5 bases and J dropped 5; count of bases not matched to a gene: 12. CDR3 protein: CASSFSGRTRGETQYF. CDR3 coding DNA: TGTGCCAGTAGTTTTAGCGGGAGAACCCGAGGGGAGACCCAGTACTTC.

This clone occurred once. The gene calls are TRBV5-1 and TRBJ2-1; 11 bases map to TRBD2. The CDR3 totals 20 residues. The germline CDR1 and CDR2 sequences are SGHRS and YFSETQ. V was pared by 0 bases and J by 4 bases, with 15 bases of the junction left unmatched. The DNA of the CDR3 is TGCGCCAGCAGCTTGGACGACAGGGGGATAGGACTAGCGGGTTACAATGAGCAGTTCTTC. Residues: CASSLDDRGIGLAGYNEQFF.

The chain joins TRBV2 to TRBJ2-3; D is unclear. The CDR3 has 12 residues. Looked up from germline, CDR1 is SNHLY and CDR2 is FYNNEI. Trimming took off 4 bases at V and 5 bases at J, with 7 bases between the two ends. CDR3 amino acids: CASSVMLDTQYF. The CDR3 DNA sequence: TGTGCCAGCAGTGTTATGTTAGATACGCAGTATTTT.

This chain's CDR3 is CASSLVQRGGYEQYF. CDR3 nucleotides: TGTGCCAGCAGCTTAGTTCAGCGGGGGGGCTACGAGCAGTACTTC. The gene calls are TRBV7-8 and TRBJ2-7, with TRBD2 matching over 10 bases. CDR1 is SGHVS and CDR2 is FQNEAQ in the germline V gene. The ends lost 1 base at V and 3 bases at J; junction bases unmatched: 3. The CDR3 loop spans 15 amino acids.

This clone was recorded a few times. This chain links TRBV7-9 with TRBJ2-7, with 9 bases identical to TRBD2. CDR3 length: 16 residues. Germline V gene lookup returns CDR1 SEHNR and CDR2 FQNEAQ (reference sequence). V was clipped by 5 bases and J by 6 bases; unmatched bases: 14. As DNA, the CDR3 is TGTGCCAGCAGCCTGAGGGGTTGGCGGGAGGGCCGCGAGCAGTACTTC. Protein sequence: CASSLRGWREGREQYF.

This clone was counted only a few times. This chain joins TRBV6-7 and TRBJ2-4; 8 bases agree with TRBD2. TRBV6-7 counts as an open reading frame of uncertain function. This CDR3 is built from 20 residues. J was trimmed by 1 base and V by 7 bases; bases with no gene match: 21. This chain's CDR3 is CASTSREGLVVPRAKNIQYF. CDR3 sequence (DNA): TGTGCCAGCACCTCCCGGGAGGGATTGGTGGTCCCTAGGGCCAAAAACATTCAGTACTTC.

This clone was seen a few times. J is TRBJ2-1 and V is TRBV5-4; D may match TRBD1 or TRBD2 (5 bases each). Germline V gives CDR1 SGHNT, CDR2 YYREEE (reference sequence). The CDR3 contains 15 residues. V shed 3 bases and J shed 8 bases, with 18 bases lying between them. CDR3 DNA: TGTGCCAGCAGCTCCAGGGACCCTGCGGTGGATGAGCAGTTCTTC. Its protein is CASSSRDPAVDEQFF.

This clone was counted ten times or more. The chain combines TRBV7-9 with TRBJ1-3; D not resolved. The CDR3 runs 15 residues. Between the trimmed V and J ends, which lost 2 bases and 1 base, there was a span of 9 bases. Germline-derived CDR1 and CDR2 are SEHNR and FQNEAQ (reference sequence). The CDR3 here is CASSLTTFSGNTIYF. CDR3 sequence (DNA): TGTGCCAGCAGCTTAACGACATTTTCTGGAAACACCATATATTTT.

This chain joins TRBV11-2 and TRBJ2-1; 13 bases fit TRBD2. V gave up 5 bases and J gave up 0 bases; unmatched junction bases: 7. CDR3 size: 18 residues. The germline V gene has CDR1 SGHAT and CDR2 FQNNGV. The CDR3 reads CASSRGLAGTRSYNEQFF. The CDR3 region has the DNA TGTGCCAGCAGCCGGGGACTAGCGGGGACCCGCTCCTACAATGAGCAGTTCTTC. The full variable domain, completed using reference TRBV11-2 and TRBJ2-1, is EAGVAQSPRYKIIEKRQSVAFWCNPISGHATLYWYQQILGQGPKLLIQFQNNGVVDDSQLPKDRFSAERLKGVDSTLKIQPAKLEDSAVYLCASSRGLAGTRSYNEQFFGPGTRLTVL.

This rearrangement joins TRBV28 to TRBJ2-1, with TRBD2 identical over 10 bases. Germline values: CDR1 MDHEN, CDR2 SYDVKM. This CDR3 spans 16 amino acids. V dropped 5 bases and J dropped 3; count of bases not matched to a gene: 7. The CDR3 nucleotides are TGTGCCAGCAGTCCCGAACTAGCGGGATACTACAATGAGCAGTTCTTC. This sequence encodes CASSPELAGYYNEQFF.

The chain recombines TRBV7-9 with TRBJ1-5; 9 nucleotides align to TRBD1. Trimming cost V 5 bases and J 6 bases; bases outside gene matches: 5. The CDR3 runs 14 residues. The germline V gene has CDR1 SEHNR and CDR2 FQNEAQ (reference sequence). CDR3 nucleotide sequence: TGTGCCAGCAGCCCGGGACAGGGTAGTCAGCCCCAGCATTTT. It specifies CASSPGQGSQPQHF.

This clone was seen more than once but under ten times. The V and J genes are TRBV28 and TRBJ2-7; maybe TRBD2 (5 bases). Trimming cost V 4 bases and J 0 bases, with 16 bases left between them. The CDR3 sequence is 16 residues long. The germline CDR1 and CDR2 sequences are MDHEN and SYDVKM. CDR3 sequence reads: CASSSRAGSGSYEQYF. The CDR3 nucleotides read TGTGCCAGCAGTTCCCGAGCTGGGAGCGGCTCCTACGAGCAGTACTTC.

This clone was seen a single time. The chain is built from TRBV28 and TRBJ1-1; weak D call: TRBD1 (6 bases). Germline V gene data show CDR1 as MDHEN and CDR2 as SYDVKM. The V gene lost 7 bases and the J gene lost 6 bases, with 18 bases spanning the gap. The CDR3 runs to 14 residues. The CDR3 reads CASIRTAGGAEAFF. CDR3 sequence (DNA): TGTGCCAGCATCCGGACAGCCGGAGGGGCTGAAGCTTTCTTT.

This clone turned up a few times. This chain connects TRBV28 to TRBJ1-2; no clear D. This CDR3 is built from 15 residues. Germline V lookup: CDR1 MDHEN, CDR2 SYDVKM. Trimming left V 3 bases short and J 2 bases short, with 13 bases between. This CDR3 is CASSFSPTLNYGYTF. DNA of the CDR3: TGTGCCAGCAGTTTCTCCCCGACCTTGAACTATGGCTACACCTTC.

The V gene is TRBV6-5, the J gene TRBJ1-1, with TRBD1 as a possible D gene (6 bases). There are 15 residues in the CDR3. Trimming removed 6 bases at V and 1 base at J, with 15 bases between. The germline V gene encodes CDR1 MNHEY and CDR2 SVGAGI. The CDR3: CASRPLQGGNTEAFF. CDR3 bases: TGTGCCAGCAGGCCCCTACAGGGCGGGAACACTGAAGCTTTCTTT.

This clone occurred once. This chain links TRBV5-1 with TRBJ2-3; D is unclear. The V gene lost 0 bases and the J gene lost 5 bases, with 10 bases spanning the gap. The length of the CDR3 is 14 residues. CDR1 and CDR2 from the germline V gene are SGHRS and YFSETQ. CDR3 sequence reads: CASSLGVARDTQYF. Written as DNA, the CDR3 is TGCGCCAGCAGCTTGGGGGTAGCTCGAGATACGCAGTATTTT.